This T cell receptor beta chain was retrieved from a study of blood T cell repertoires in COVID-19. The CDR3 contains 12 residues. Germline CDR1 WSHSY, CDR2 SAAADI. V was shortened by 6 bases and J by 0 bases, with 4 bases between the two germline ends. Original handling: Amplified reference gene primers provided the basis for estimating nucleated cell counts. Using immunoSEQ multiplex PCR, the repertoire was profiled, and TCRdb retains in-frame clones only, with some absent. The V and J calls and clone size are taken from that table; D and trimming were inferred from the DNA. The sample records some 490,000 clones, 80% to 90% being singletons.

The receptor was derived from a human donor in a cohort sampled during active COVID-19. The V and J genes are TRBV10-2 and TRBJ2-3; the D is unclear. Sequenced input: peripheral blood. The CDR3 here is CASSKSTDTQYF. The CDR3 nucleotides read TGCGCCAGCAGCAAAAGCACAGATACGCAGTATTTT.